A selection of T cell receptor beta chains follows, all from one sample in a study of blood T cell repertoires in COVID-19. This table comes from immunoSEQ multiplex PCR, and its TCRdb copy is limited to in-frame clones, with some not included. Altogether about 430,000 clones are present, 88% being singletons, with the ten largest covering 1.4%. The sample consisted of PBMCs or T cells enriched from blood (not recorded which). The origin of the receptors is a woman under 30 who had been exposed to COVID-19. Each CDR3 is given with its conserved first and last residue. A D gene is named only where the DNA matches it firmly. A row's size may be missing; if present it is once, few, many or a size class.

>TRBJ1-1|.|.|TRBV7-3
CASSLQAGMNTEAFF
TGTGCCAGCAGCTTACAGGCAGGGATGAACACTGAAGCTTTCTTT
>TRBJ2-5|.|.|TRBV7-2
CASTHRGAGSGSQYF
TGTGCCAGCACGCACCGGGGGGCTGGATCTGGGTCCCAGTACTTC
>TRBJ1-2|TRBD1|.|TRBV9
CASSAGQGAYGYTF
TGTGCCAGCAGCGCGGGACAGGGGGCCTATGGCTACACCTTC
>TRBJ2-1|.|.|TRBV6-5
CASTSGSEQFF
TGTGCCAGCACTTCGGGGAGTGAGCAGTTCTTC
>TRBJ2-7|TRBD2|.|TRBV13
CASSFRGGYVDEQYF
TGTGCCAGCAGCTTCCGCGGGGGTTATGTCGACGAGCAGTACTTC
>TRBJ2-7|TRBD1|.|TRBV18
CASSIGTAISYEQYF
TGTGCCAGCTCAATAGGGACAGCAATATCCTACGAGCAGTACTTC
>TRBJ2-4|TRBD1|.|TRBV28
CASRHRDRAKNIQYF
TGTGCCAGCAGACACCGGGACAGGGCCAAAAACATTCAGTACTTC
>TRBJ1-2|TRBD1|.|TRBV5-4
CASSADRGGGYTF
TGTGCCAGCAGCGCAGACAGGGGAGGGGGCTACACCTTC
>TRBJ2-3|.|.|TRBV9
CASSVQAVSTDTQYF
TGTGCCAGCAGCGTCCAAGCGGTTAGCACAGATACGCAGTATTTT
>TRBJ2-1|.|few|TRBV5-1
CASSLGETYNEQFF
TGCGCCAGCAGCTTGGGAGAGACATACAATGAGCAGTTCTTC
>TRBJ2-5|TRBD2|.|TRBV4-3
CASSQGSGGARETQYF
TGCGCCAGCAGCCAAGGGAGCGGGGGGGCCCGGGAGACCCAGTACTTC
>TRBJ2-3|TRBD2|.|TRBV5-1
CASSRTSGAPDTQYF
TGCGCCAGCAGCAGGACTAGCGGGGCCCCGGATACGCAGTATTTT
>TRBJ1-5|.|.|TRBV5-5
CASSSTVQSNQPQHF
TGTGCCAGCAGCTCCACAGTACAGAGCAATCAGCCCCAGCATTTT
>TRBJ1-2|.|.|TRBV15
CATSRRSQGDGYTF
TGTGCCACCAGCAGACGCAGCCAGGGCGATGGCTACACCTTC
>TRBJ2-4|TRBD1|.|TRBV24-1
CATSEGQSNWSF
TGTGCCACCAGTGAGGGACAGTCAAATTGGTCCTTC
>TRBJ2-7|.|.|TRBV5-1
CASSFGGAPYEQYF
TGCGCCAGCAGCTTTGGCGGGGCCCCCTACGAGCAGTACTTC
>TRBJ1-5|.|.|TRBV11-2
CASSFGEGRANQPQHF
TGTGCCAGCAGCTTCGGTGAGGGAAGGGCCAATCAGCCCCAGCATTTT
>TRBJ2-2|.|once|TRBV6-5
CASRGTFPGELFF
TGTGCCAGCAGGGGGACTTTTCCCGGGGAGCTGTTTTTT
>TRBJ2-7|.|.|TRBV2
CASSDTATSYEQYF
TGTGCCAGCAGTGATACAGCCACCTCCTACGAGCAGTACTTC
>TRBJ1-3|.|.|TRBV5-1
CASSLPGAGNTIYF
TGCGCCAGCAGCTTGCCGGGGGCTGGAAACACCATATATTTT
>TRBJ2-7|TRBD2|.|TRBV7-8
CASSLLAGGQYEQYF
TGTGCCAGCAGCTTACTAGCGGGGGGGCAGTACGAGCAGTACTTC
>TRBJ2-5|TRBD2|.|TRBV5-1
CASSGGLADLETQYF
TGCGCCAGCAGTGGGGGACTAGCGGACCTGGAGACCCAGTACTTC
>TRBJ2-7|.|.|TRBV18
CASSPGLFSYEQYF
TGTGCCAGCTCACCAGGACTCTTCTCCTACGAGCAGTACTTC
>TRBJ1-2|.|.|TRBV2
CASSEVRSNYGYTF
TGTGCCAGCAGTGAAGTCCGGAGTAACTATGGCTACACCTTC
>TRBJ1-1|TRBD1|.|TRBV5-5
CASSLAGQGQIF
TGTGCCAGCAGCTTGGCCGGACAGGGGCAGATCTTT
>TRBJ2-1|TRBD2|.|TRBV7-2
CASSPRGGGVHNEQFF
TGTGCCAGCAGCCCTCGGGGGGGAGGGGTCCACAATGAGCAGTTCTTC
>TRBJ2-7|TRBD1|few|TRBV4-2
CASSQSRQGAYEQYF
TGTGCCAGCAGCCAATCTCGACAGGGGGCCTACGAGCAGTACTTC
>TRBJ1-4|.|.|TRBV30
CAWSSGVGEKLFF
TGTGCCTGGAGTTCAGGGGTGGGCGAAAAACTGTTTTTT
>TRBJ2-7|TRBD2|.|TRBV19
CASSIGLAGESEQYF
TGTGCCAGTAGTATTGGTCTAGCGGGAGAGTCCGAGCAGTACTTC
>TRBJ2-3|.|.|TRBV7-8
CASSLAYRADTQYF
TGTGCCAGCAGCTTAGCCTACAGGGCAGATACGCAGTATTTT
>TRBJ2-1|.|.|TRBV18
CASSPTTGSEQFF
TGTGCCAGCTCACCTACTACTGGGTCAGAGCAGTTCTTC
>TRBJ1-5|.|.|TRBV25-1
CASSGTGRGNQPQHF
TGTGCCAGCAGTGGAACAGGGAGAGGGAATCAGCCCCAGCATTTT
>TRBJ1-1|.|.|TRBV28
CASSLPGWSTEAFF
TGTGCCAGCAGTTTACCAGGGTGGAGCACTGAAGCTTTCTTT
>TRBJ2-5|TRBD2|.|TRBV10-3
CAIRLAGEETQYF
TGTGCCATCAGGTTAGCGGGAGAAGAGACCCAGTACTTC
>TRBJ1-5|.|.|TRBV18
CASSGGSGNQPQHF
TGTGCCAGCTCAGGGGGCTCTGGCAATCAGCCCCAGCATTTT
>TRBJ2-5|TRBD2|.|TRBV9
CASSVGTSGTQETQYF
TGTGCCAGCAGCGTGGGGACTAGCGGGACCCAAGAGACCCAGTACTTC
>TRBJ2-6|TRBD2|.|TRBV7-6
CASSLTPFRGAGANVLTF
TGTGCCAGCAGCTTAACCCCGTTTCGGGGGGCTGGGGCCAACGTCCTGACTTTC
>TRBJ1-1|.|.|TRBV11-2
CASSSQGVAEAFF
TGTGCCAGCAGCTCCCAGGGCGTAGCTGAAGCTTTCTTT
>TRBJ2-5|.|.|TRBV7-3
CASSLNPRTDLIQETQYF
TGTGCCAGCAGCTTAAACCCAAGGACAGATCTTATTCAAGAGACCCAGTACTTC
>TRBJ2-7|TRBD1|.|TRBV29-1
CSVVPQGALYEQYF
TGCAGCGTTGTACCACAGGGGGCTTTGTACGAGCAGTACTTC
>TRBJ1-4|.|.|TRBV29-1
CSVLGGRGTTEKLFF
TGCAGCGTTTTAGGAGGACGGGGAACTACTGAAAAACTGTTTTTT
>TRBJ1-1|.|.|TRBV7-9
CASSSQGWGTEAFF
TGTGCCAGCAGCTCACAGGGATGGGGAACTGAAGCTTTCTTT
>TRBJ2-7|TRBD1|.|TRBV28
CASSPGQGPSEQYF
TGTGCCAGCAGTCCGGGACAGGGGCCCTCCGAGCAGTACTTC
>TRBJ2-7|TRBD1|.|TRBV28
CASSLGGAGGSYEQYF
TGTGCCAGCAGTTTAGGTGGGGCAGGGGGCTCCTACGAGCAGTACTTC
>TRBJ1-1|.|.|TRBV2
CASLQGANTEAFF
TGTGCCAGCTTACAGGGAGCGAACACTGAAGCTTTCTTT
>TRBJ2-7|.|few|TRBV14
CASSQAPIALEQYF
TGTGCCAGCAGCCAAGCTCCTATAGCTCTGGAGCAGTACTTC
>TRBJ1-1|.|once|TRBV5-6
CASSTLNTEAFF
TGTGCCAGCAGCACTTTGAACACTGAAGCTTTCTTT
>TRBJ1-2|.|.|TRBV3-1/TRBV3-2
CASSREPTVGSYTF
TGTGCCAGCAGCCGGGAACCGACAGTGGGTAGCTACACCTTC
>TRBJ2-7|.|.|TRBV15
CATSRYRDTSYEQYF
TGTGCCACCAGCAGATATAGGGACACCTCCTACGAGCAGTACTTC